The source of this T cell receptor (beta chain) is a study of blood T cell repertoires in COVID-19. Germline V gives CDR1 MNHEY, CDR2 SVGAGI. This CDR3 contains 13 residues. V dropped 5 bases and J dropped 6; count of bases not matched to a gene: 4. TCRdb's table, derived via immunoSEQ multiplex PCR, lists solely in-frame clones and lacks some. The sample contains 210,000 or so clones, approximately 78% of which appear only once. The chain is built from TRBV6-5 and TRBJ1-5, with 7 bases aligning to TRBD1. Material for sequencing was peripheral blood. The clonotype originates from a woman of 80 years or more with active or convalescent COVID-19. The DNA of the CDR3 is TGTGCCAGCAGTCATGACAGGGCTCAGCCCCAGCATTTT. This encodes CASSHDRAQPQHF.